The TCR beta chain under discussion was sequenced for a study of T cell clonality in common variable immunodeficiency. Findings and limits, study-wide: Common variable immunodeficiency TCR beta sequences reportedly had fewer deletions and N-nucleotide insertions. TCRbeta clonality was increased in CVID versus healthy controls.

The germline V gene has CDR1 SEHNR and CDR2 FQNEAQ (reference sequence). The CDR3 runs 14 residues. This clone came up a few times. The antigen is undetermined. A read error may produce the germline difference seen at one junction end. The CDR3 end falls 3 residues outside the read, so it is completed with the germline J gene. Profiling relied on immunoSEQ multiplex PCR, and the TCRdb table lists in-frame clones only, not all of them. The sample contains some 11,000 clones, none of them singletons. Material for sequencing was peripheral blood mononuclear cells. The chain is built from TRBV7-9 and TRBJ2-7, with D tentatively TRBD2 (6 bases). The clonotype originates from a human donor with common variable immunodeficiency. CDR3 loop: CSSSFGGEAYEQYF. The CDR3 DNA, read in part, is TGTTCCAGCAGCTTCGGGGGAGAGGCCTACGAG.